This paragraph covers one T cell receptor beta chain sequence. Repertoires were generated with immunoSEQ multiplex PCR, while TCRdb's copy carries only in-frame clones and drops some. The sample includes about 250,000 clones, approximately 81% of them seen just once. The data belong to a study of blood T cell repertoires in COVID-19. The ends lost 3 bases at V and 5 bases at J; junction bases unmatched: 9. Germline values: CDR1 GTSNPN, CDR2 SVGIG (reference sequence). This CDR3 is 14 amino acids long. The sequenced sample was PBMCs or T cells enriched from blood (not recorded which). This clonotype was obtained from a woman in her forties or fifties who had been exposed to COVID-19. V gene TRBV30 combines with J gene TRBJ1-2, with 7 positions matching TRBD1. CDR3 loop: CAWRKGGEGYGYTF. The DNA for the CDR3 is TGTGCCTGGAGGAAAGGGGGCGAGGGGTATGGCTACACCTTC.